What follows describes a single T cell receptor (beta chain). Its antigen is unknown. No base-level quality is on record; no much larger clone is a single base apart. Whole blood was collected in K2EDTA tubes by collaborating institutions according to the institutions' own protocols. For TCRbeta analysis, collaborators shipped samples as frozen whole blood, isolated PBMCs, or DNA extracted from either of those sample types. The CDR3 runs 15 amino acids, cysteine and phenylalanine included. The only DNA kept is the CDR3, 45 bases in frame from the first base. The CDR1 and CDR2 encoded by the germline V gene are SGHRS and YFSETQ. V sheds 6 bases and J sheds 2 bases, leaving 14 bases between their ends. These data belong to a study of blood T cell repertoires in COVID-19 (dated by TCRdb to the early 2020s). Turning to the overall study: Collaborator samples came from the United States, Italy and Spain and covered acute and convalescent phases of COVID-19. The prospective study material was composed of cDNA or gDNA derived from T cells, B-cell-depleted T cells, or PBMCs. Deeply sampled blood TCRbeta repertoires from subjects exposed to, actively infected with, or recovered from COVID-19 were included in the dataset. The repertoires were made available in a free public database intended to serve as a resource for research on the immune response to SARS-CoV-2. The samples were drawn from the first 160 participants of the ongoing ImmuneRACE study and from about 1,200 subjects provided by 6 global collaborators. A de-identified subject ID, COVID-19 status, age in years and sex were almost always included in the sample metadata. HLA class I and class II types, where available, came from metadata supplied by the sample provider rather than from assay-based typing.

TCRbeta CDR3 regions were amplified from genomic DNA using the immunoSEQ Assay, a bias-controlled multiplex PCR. Processing in the source paper ran as follows. The number of nucleated cells in each sample was estimated by amplification of reference gene primers within the assay. To quantify the absolute abundance of each unique TCRbeta CDR3 rearrangement, sequence reads were collapsed and filtered. For each sample, productive Simpson clonality was calculated by taking the square root of Simpson's diversity index across productive rearrangements. Imported from immuneACCESS, the table was reduced by TCRdb to in-frame sequences with V and J called. These copies leave out some clones; in studies compared against another copy, an unresolved V gene accounts for under half, and the cause of the remainder is not known. V, J and clone size reflect that table, while D and trimming were determined from the DNA. The sample table lists 35,000 to 45,000 clones, just over 85% of them with a count of one. Roughly three fifths of the sample belongs to the ten largest clones.

Overall results and qualifications from the work: How much clinical and demographic metadata was included differed by source and by participant, and the metadata was provided uncurated.

The clonotype was recovered from a man between 65 and 80 years old with acute or convalescent COVID-19. Material: peripheral blood. This sequence uses TRBV5-1 and TRBJ2-2; the D gene is perhaps TRBD2, from 6 matching bases. The sequenced DNA is TGCGCCAGCAACCGGGACTCCGTAAACACCGGGGAGCTGTTTTTT. Its amino acids are CASNRDSVNTGELFF.